The clone carrying this TCR beta chain has at least ten counts. A read error may account for a junction end that differs from germline. The germline CDR1 and CDR2 sequences are SGHRS and YFSETQ. The CDR3 totals 15 residues. This specimen belongs to a study of read filtering for tumor transcriptome and immune sequencing. Molecular barcoded adaptors covering alpha/delta and beta/gamma chains were used on roughly 370 ng RNA. TCRdb analysed the reads with MiXCR anew, one entry per CDR3 protein. The table shows about 48,000 distinct CDR3 sequences, with roughly 19% occurring only once. This receptor was taken from a donor at least 40 years old with multiple myeloma. This sequence joins TRBV5-1 and TRBJ2-1; 9 bases align to TRBD2. Sequencing input: a population of CD138-negative cells sorted from bone marrow. CDR3 DNA sequence: TGCGCCAGCAGCTCGACTAGCGGAACCTACAATGAGCAGTCCTTC. Translating gives CASSSTSGTYNEQSF.